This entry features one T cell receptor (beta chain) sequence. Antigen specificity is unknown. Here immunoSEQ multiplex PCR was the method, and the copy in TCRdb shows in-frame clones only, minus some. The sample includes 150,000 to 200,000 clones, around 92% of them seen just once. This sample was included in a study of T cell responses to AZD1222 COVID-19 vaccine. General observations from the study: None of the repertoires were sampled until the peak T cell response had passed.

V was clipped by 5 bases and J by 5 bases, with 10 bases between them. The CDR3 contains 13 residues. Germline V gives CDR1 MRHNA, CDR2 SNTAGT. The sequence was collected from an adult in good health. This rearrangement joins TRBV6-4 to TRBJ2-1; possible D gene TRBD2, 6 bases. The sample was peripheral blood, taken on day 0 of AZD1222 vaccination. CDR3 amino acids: CASSRGLNNEQFF. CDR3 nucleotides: TGTGCCAGCAGTAGGGGACTGAACAATGAGCAGTTCTTC.